These T cell receptor beta chains were read from a single sample in a study of CD8 T cells in ankylosing spondylitis. Each CDR3 protein gets one entry after TCRdb re-called the 5' RACE reads with MiXCR. Of some 140,000 distinct CDR3 sequences in the sample, around 6.6% were seen once. Sequencing input: blood, either unsorted or a sorted T cell fraction (not recorded which). These receptors originate from a female donor with ankylosing spondylitis or in good health (not recorded which). The CDR3 runs from the conserved cysteine through the conserved F or W. Fields, in order: D gene, J gene, V gene, clone size, CDR3 protein, CDR3 DNA. D genes are given only for firm matches. Size is stated for part of the rows, as once, few or many counts, or as a class when the clone is expanded.

d_gene: NA; j_gene: TRBJ1-5; v_gene: TRBV9; abundance: many; CDR3aa: CASSVGANNQPQHF; CDR3nt: TGTGCCAGCAGCGTAGGGGCAAACAATCAGCCCCAGCATTTT
d_gene: NA; j_gene: TRBJ2-7; v_gene: TRBV6-1; abundance: many; CDR3aa: CASSEDGTGLLLLRRQYF; CDR3nt: TGTGCCAGCAGTGAAGACGGGACTGGACTTCTACTCCTACGACGGCAGTACTTC
d_gene: TRBD1; j_gene: TRBJ1-2; v_gene: TRBV20-1; abundance: many; CDR3aa: CSAPGGAGYGYTF; CDR3nt: TGCAGTGCCCCAGGGGGCGCTGGGTATGGCTACACCTTC
d_gene: NA; j_gene: TRBJ2-1; v_gene: TRBV20-1; abundance: many; CDR3aa: CSARVQQLYNEQFF; CDR3nt: TGCAGTGCTAGAGTACAACAGCTCTACAATGAGCAGTTCTTC
d_gene: NA; j_gene: TRBJ2-3; v_gene: TRBV28; abundance: many; CDR3aa: CASSRGGAADTQYF; CDR3nt: TGTGCCAGCAGTCGAGGGGGGGCCGCAGATACGCAGTATTTT
d_gene: NA; j_gene: TRBJ1-2; v_gene: TRBV6-1; abundance: many; CDR3aa: CASRPGGAPENYGYTF; CDR3nt: TGTGCCAGCAGGCCTGGGGGGGCGCCCGAAAACTATGGCTACACCTTC
d_gene: NA; j_gene: TRBJ2-5; v_gene: TRBV19; abundance: many; CDR3aa: CASMDYQETQYF; CDR3nt: TGTGCCAGTATGGACTACCAAGAGACCCAGTACTTC
d_gene: NA; j_gene: TRBJ2-7; v_gene: TRBV4-1; abundance: few; CDR3aa: CASGPGLPCEQYF; CDR3nt: TGTGCCAGCGGCCCCGGGCTGCCCTGCGAGCAGTACTTC
d_gene: TRBD1; j_gene: TRBJ1-5; v_gene: TRBV19; abundance: many; CDR3aa: CASTSEGTGNNQPQHF; CDR3nt: TGTGCCAGTACCTCCGAGGGGACAGGGAACAATCAGCCCCAGCATTTT
d_gene: TRBD1; j_gene: TRBJ2-7; v_gene: TRBV20-1; abundance: many; CDR3aa: CSALDRANYEQYF; CDR3nt: TGCAGTGCCTTAGACAGGGCGAACTACGAGCAGTACTTC
d_gene: NA; j_gene: TRBJ1-6; v_gene: TRBV3-1; abundance: many; CDR3aa: CASSPGRGGRFHSPLHF; CDR3nt: TGTGCCAGCAGCCCCGGAAGGGGGGGACGCTTTCATTCACCCCTCCACTTT
d_gene: TRBD2; j_gene: TRBJ2-3; v_gene: TRBV5-1; abundance: NA; CDR3aa: CASSLGGLAGAEDTQYF; CDR3nt: TGCGCCAGCAGCTTGGGGGGACTAGCGGGGGCGGAAGATACGCAGTATTTT
d_gene: NA; j_gene: TRBJ1-2; v_gene: TRBV5-1; abundance: few; CDR3aa: CASSLDVGTYGYTF; CDR3nt: TGCGCCAGCAGCTTGGACGTTGGGACTTATGGCTACACCTTC
d_gene: NA; j_gene: TRBJ2-5; v_gene: TRBV7-2; abundance: many; CDR3aa: CASSPTGTRGETQYF; CDR3nt: TGTGCCAGCAGCCCCACCGGGACACGAGGGGAGACCCAGTACTTC
d_gene: NA; j_gene: TRBJ2-3; v_gene: TRBV7-2; abundance: NA; CDR3aa: CASSLILTDTQYF; CDR3nt: TGTGCCAGCAGCTTAATCCTCACAGATACGCAGTATTTT
d_gene: NA; j_gene: TRBJ1-2; v_gene: TRBV30; abundance: many; CDR3aa: CAGGTAGRYTF; CDR3nt: TGTGCCGGGGGGACGGCGGGAAGATACACCTTC
d_gene: TRBD2; j_gene: TRBJ2-1; v_gene: TRBV12-3/TRBV12-4; abundance: many; CDR3aa: CASSLERGSNEQFF; CDR3nt: TGTGCCAGCAGTTTGGAGCGGGGGAGCAATGAGCAGTTCTTC
d_gene: TRBD1; j_gene: TRBJ1-1; v_gene: TRBV7-2; abundance: few; CDR3aa: CASSLAQGTEAFF; CDR3nt: TGTGCCAGCAGCCTAGCACAGGGGACTGAAGCTTTCTTT
d_gene: NA; j_gene: TRBJ1-1; v_gene: TRBV6-1; abundance: NA; CDR3aa: CASSEGRRDTEAFF; CDR3nt: TGTGCCAGCAGTGAAGGGCGACGGGACACTGAAGCTTTCTTT
d_gene: TRBD1; j_gene: TRBJ1-5; v_gene: TRBV10-3; abundance: NA; CDR3aa: CAISEGDRGEPQHF; CDR3nt: TGTGCCATCAGTGAAGGGGACAGGGGAGAGCCCCAGCATTTT
d_gene: TRBD1; j_gene: TRBJ1-2; v_gene: TRBV27; abundance: many; CDR3aa: CASSPSRQGAEGYTF; CDR3nt: TGTGCCAGCAGTCCATCCCGACAGGGGGCGGAGGGCTACACCTTC
d_gene: TRBD1; j_gene: TRBJ2-7; v_gene: TRBV3-1; abundance: many; CDR3aa: CASRRQGYEQYF; CDR3nt: TGTGCCAGCAGACGACAGGGCTACGAGCAGTACTTC
d_gene: TRBD2; j_gene: TRBJ2-3; v_gene: TRBV11-3; abundance: many; CDR3aa: CASSLRTPLAGVPDTQYF; CDR3nt: TGTGCCAGCAGCCTTCGCACGCCACTAGCGGGGGTGCCAGATACGCAGTATTTT
d_gene: NA; j_gene: TRBJ2-1; v_gene: TRBV6-5; abundance: many; CDR3aa: CASSYSFGNEQFF; CDR3nt: TGTGCCAGCAGTTACTCTTTCGGCAATGAGCAGTTCTTC
d_gene: TRBD1; j_gene: TRBJ2-2; v_gene: TRBV12-3/TRBV12-4; abundance: many; CDR3aa: CASSFDDRGTGELFF; CDR3nt: TGTGCCAGCAGTTTCGATGACAGGGGCACCGGGGAGCTGTTTTTT
d_gene: NA; j_gene: TRBJ2-7; v_gene: TRBV5-1; abundance: many; CDR3aa: CASRLKQGHEQYF; CDR3nt: TGCGCCAGCAGATTAAAACAGGGTCACGAGCAGTACTTC
d_gene: NA; j_gene: TRBJ2-1; v_gene: TRBV19; abundance: many; CDR3aa: CASSFPDRPTQFF; CDR3nt: TGTGCCAGTAGTTTTCCCGACCGGCCCACCCAGTTCTTC
d_gene: TRBD1; j_gene: TRBJ2-3; v_gene: TRBV12-5; abundance: NA; CDR3aa: CASARDSNQDTQYF; CDR3nt: TGTGCTAGTGCCAGGGACAGCAATCAAGATACGCAGTATTTT
d_gene: TRBD2; j_gene: TRBJ2-1; v_gene: TRBV4-3; abundance: many; CDR3aa: CASSQPSGGYYNEQFF; CDR3nt: TGCGCCAGCAGCCAACCTAGCGGGGGTTACTACAATGAGCAGTTCTTC
d_gene: TRBD1; j_gene: TRBJ2-5; v_gene: TRBV20-1; abundance: many; CDR3aa: CSARETGAETQYF; CDR3nt: TGCAGTGCTAGAGAGACAGGGGCGGAGACCCAGTACTTC
d_gene: NA; j_gene: TRBJ2-3; v_gene: TRBV4-2; abundance: many; CDR3aa: CASSQRLGTDTQYF; CDR3nt: TGTGCCAGCAGCCAAAGGCTGGGCACAGATACGCAGTATTTT
d_gene: NA; j_gene: TRBJ2-1; v_gene: TRBV3-1; abundance: many; CDR3aa: CASSFSSMNEQFF; CDR3nt: TGTGCCAGCAGTTTCTCTAGCATGAATGAGCAGTTCTTC
d_gene: NA; j_gene: TRBJ2-5; v_gene: TRBV5-1; abundance: many; CDR3aa: CASSLATYQVQETQYF; CDR3nt: TGCGCCAGCAGCTTGGCCACCTACCAGGTTCAAGAGACCCAGTACTTC
d_gene: NA; j_gene: TRBJ1-2; v_gene: TRBV20-1; abundance: many; CDR3aa: CSASRRGPGHGYTF; CDR3nt: TGCAGTGCTAGTAGGCGGGGACCCGGGCATGGCTACACCTTC
d_gene: NA; j_gene: TRBJ1-5; v_gene: TRBV19; abundance: many; CDR3aa: CASSMTGGVQPQHF; CDR3nt: TGTGCCAGTAGTATGACAGGTGGTGTTCAGCCCCAGCATTTT
d_gene: NA; j_gene: TRBJ2-7; v_gene: TRBV7-2; abundance: few; CDR3aa: CASSSGVDYYYEQYF; CDR3nt: TGTGCCAGCAGCTCTGGTGTGGACTACTACTACGAGCAGTACTTC
d_gene: TRBD1; j_gene: TRBJ2-3; v_gene: TRBV20-1; abundance: many; CDR3aa: CSANDRDLDTQYF; CDR3nt: TGCAGTGCGAATGACAGGGATTTAGATACGCAGTATTTT
d_gene: NA; j_gene: TRBJ2-3; v_gene: TRBV7-9; abundance: many; CDR3aa: CASSNTGSTQYF; CDR3nt: TGTGCCAGCAGCAACACAGGCTCTACGCAGTATTTT
d_gene: TRBD1; j_gene: TRBJ1-2; v_gene: TRBV7-9; abundance: few; CDR3aa: CASSLTGGGYGYTF; CDR3nt: TGTGCCAGCAGCTTGACAGGGGGCGGTTATGGCTACACCTTC
d_gene: NA; j_gene: TRBJ2-5; v_gene: TRBV12-3/TRBV12-4; abundance: many; CDR3aa: CASSPQNQLAMETQYF; CDR3nt: TGTGCCAGCAGTCCCCAAAACCAATTGGCGATGGAGACCCAGTACTTC
d_gene: NA; j_gene: TRBJ2-7; v_gene: TRBV4-2; abundance: many; CDR3aa: CASSQVQGDYEQYF; CDR3nt: TGTGCCAGCAGCCAAGTACAGGGAGACTACGAGCAGTACTTC
d_gene: TRBD1; j_gene: TRBJ2-7; v_gene: TRBV5-6; abundance: many; CDR3aa: CASSLPKTGGRYEQYF; CDR3nt: TGTGCCAGCAGCTTACCCAAGACAGGGGGGCGCTACGAGCAGTACTTC
d_gene: TRBD1; j_gene: TRBJ2-7; v_gene: TRBV4-3; abundance: many; CDR3aa: CASSQHPGQGYEQYF; CDR3nt: TGCGCCAGCAGCCAGCACCCGGGACAGGGATACGAGCAGTACTTC
d_gene: TRBD1; j_gene: TRBJ2-4; v_gene: TRBV6-5; abundance: many; CDR3aa: CASSGTGSIQYF; CDR3nt: TGTGCCAGCAGCGGGACAGGGAGCATTCAGTACTTC
d_gene: NA; j_gene: TRBJ1-2; v_gene: TRBV6-2/TRBV6-3; abundance: many; CDR3aa: CASRLDYGYTF; CDR3nt: TGTGCCAGCAGGTTGGACTATGGCTACACCTTC
d_gene: NA; j_gene: TRBJ1-5; v_gene: TRBV12-3/TRBV12-4; abundance: many; CDR3aa: CASSPDRNQPQHF; CDR3nt: TGTGCCAGCAGTCCCGACAGGAATCAGCCCCAGCATTTT
d_gene: NA; j_gene: TRBJ2-3; v_gene: TRBV11-2; abundance: many; CDR3aa: CASSLGRQFSTDTQYF; CDR3nt: TGTGCCAGCAGCTTAGGGCGACAGTTTAGCACAGATACGCAGTATTTT
d_gene: NA; j_gene: TRBJ1-2; v_gene: TRBV29-1; abundance: many; CDR3aa: CSVEDGGKGYTF; CDR3nt: TGCAGCGTTGAAGACGGGGGAAAAGGCTACACCTTC
d_gene: NA; j_gene: TRBJ2-3; v_gene: TRBV13; abundance: many; CDR3aa: CASSLRTVTDTQYF; CDR3nt: TGTGCCAGCAGCTTGCGGACTGTTACAGATACGCAGTATTTT
d_gene: TRBD2; j_gene: TRBJ2-3; v_gene: TRBV11-2; abundance: many; CDR3aa: CASSPPTGTSGGTGTQYF; CDR3nt: TGTGCCAGCAGCCCTCCTACCGGGACTAGCGGGGGGACGGGGACGCAGTATTTT
d_gene: TRBD1; j_gene: TRBJ1-4; v_gene: TRBV20-1; abundance: many; CDR3aa: CSARLTGGHEKLFF; CDR3nt: TGCAGTGCTAGATTGACAGGGGGGCATGAAAAACTGTTTTTT
d_gene: TRBD1; j_gene: TRBJ1-1; v_gene: TRBV7-9; abundance: NA; CDR3aa: CASSLEDRGIYNTEAFF; CDR3nt: TGTGCCAGCAGCTTAGAGGACAGGGGGATTTATAACACTGAAGCTTTCTTT
d_gene: NA; j_gene: TRBJ2-7; v_gene: TRBV12-3/TRBV12-4; abundance: many; CDR3aa: CASSFRVGSSYEQYF; CDR3nt: TGTGCCAGCAGTTTCAGAGTCGGCAGCTCCTACGAGCAGTACTTC
d_gene: TRBD2; j_gene: TRBJ2-2; v_gene: TRBV13; abundance: few; CDR3aa: CASSFLLPSGGASGELFF; CDR3nt: TGTGCCAGCAGCTTTCTACTCCCGAGCGGGGGGGCGTCCGGGGAGCTGTTTTTT
d_gene: TRBD1; j_gene: TRBJ1-2; v_gene: TRBV12-5; abundance: many; CDR3aa: CASGTGVGGYTF; CDR3nt: TGTGCTAGTGGTACAGGGGTAGGAGGCTACACCTTC
d_gene: NA; j_gene: TRBJ1-1; v_gene: TRBV20-1; abundance: few; CDR3aa: CSARGSGGALGTEAFF; CDR3nt: TGCAGTGCCCGGGGAAGTGGGGGGGCGCTTGGGACTGAAGCTTTCTTT
d_gene: NA; j_gene: TRBJ2-2; v_gene: TRBV5-1; abundance: many; CDR3aa: CASSPDRSTGELFF; CDR3nt: TGCGCCAGCAGCCCAGACAGGAGTACCGGGGAGCTGTTTTTT
d_gene: NA; j_gene: TRBJ2-5; v_gene: TRBV5-1; abundance: NA; CDR3aa: CVSSLGETQYF; CDR3nt: TGCGTCAGCAGCTTGGGTGAGACCCAGTACTTC
d_gene: NA; j_gene: TRBJ2-1; v_gene: TRBV12-3/TRBV12-4; abundance: many; CDR3aa: CASSLRGDEQFF; CDR3nt: TGTGCCAGCAGTTTGAGGGGCGATGAGCAGTTCTTC